This passage covers 7 T cell receptor beta chains from one sample sequenced in a study of T cells in Graves' hyperthyroidism and ophthalmopathy. RNA transcripts yielded amplified TCR beta CDR3 regions. With the HTBI primer set, the TCR CDR3 went through a first round of RT-PCR. TCRdb called the multiplex PCR reads again in MiXCR, with one record for every CDR3 protein. The sample holds a few hundred thousand distinct CDR3 sequences, around 13% seen once. Sequencing was carried out using blood. The receptors shown here come from a woman younger than 35 with Graves' hyperthyroidism.

The V gene is TRBV6-1, the J gene TRBJ2-7, with TRBD1 matching over 7 bases. This CDR3 is 15 amino acids long. Germline-derived CDR1 and CDR2 are MNHNS and SASEGT. Trimming at V came to 8 bases and at J to 6 bases, leaving 16 bases not matched to a gene. Here the CDR3 reads CASLSDRRRVREQYF. The CDR3 DNA is TGTGCCAGCCTGTCGGACAGGCGAAGGGTACGCGAGCAGTACTTC.

The rearrangement uses TRBV4-1 and TRBJ2-5; D perhaps matches TRBD2 (5 bases). Trimming cost V 0 bases and J 2 bases, with 13 bases left between them. The CDR3 runs 16 residues. CDR1 and CDR2 (germline): MGHRA, YSYEKL. DNA for the CDR3: TGCGCCAGCAGCCAAGAAGGGCTAGCAGGACAAGAGACCCAGTACTTC. Translation: CASSQEGLAGQETQYF.

This clonotype was recorded at least ten times. V gene TRBV6-1 combines with J gene TRBJ2-7; 7 bases agree with TRBD2. Per germline, CDR1 MNHNS and CDR2 SASEGT. The CDR3 spans 16 residues. After removal of 7 bases from V and 2 bases from J, the junction contained 14 bases not matched to a gene. The CDR3 bases are TGTGCCAGCACCGAAGGGTGGGGCGGGGGACCCTACGAGCAGTACTTC. This sequence encodes CASTEGWGGGPYEQYF.

This clonotype was found many times. The chain combines TRBV20-1 with TRBJ2-7; D unclear. Per germline, CDR1 DFQATT and CDR2 SNEGSKA (reference sequence). V shed 3 bases and J shed 2 bases, with 5 bases lying between them. This CDR3 region has 11 residues. In nucleotides, the CDR3 is TGCAGTGCTAGTTCGACCTACGAGCAGTACTTC. Translating gives CSASSTYEQYF.

This clonotype has a handful of counts. The chain joins TRBV5-1 to TRBJ2-2; tentatively, D is TRBD1 (6 bases). V shed 0 bases and J shed 7 bases, with 16 bases lying between them. CDR3 size: 16 residues. Germline V lookup: CDR1 SGHRS, CDR2 YFSETQ. The CDR3 DNA reads as TGCGCCAGCAGCTTGGTGAACAGGGTGAGGTTCGGGGAGCTGTTTTTT. This encodes CASSLVNRVRFGELFF.

The rearrangement joins TRBV4-2 to TRBJ1-2; D may be TRBD1 (5 bases). The CDR3 loop spans 18 amino acids. Trimming cost V 3 bases and J 8 bases, with 28 bases left between them. Per the germline V gene, CDR1 is LGHNA and CDR2 is YNFKEQ. CDR3: CASSQDPVFRESVGGYTF. The CDR3 DNA sequence: TGTGCCAGCAGCCAGGATCCCGTCTTCAGGGAAAGTGTAGGCGGCTACACCTTC.

The CDR3 DNA is TGCGCCAGCAGCCAAGAATCGACGCAGAAAGACTACAATAGCAATCAGCCCCAGCATTTT. It yields the protein CASSQESTQKDYNSNQPQHF. This rearrangement joins TRBV4-1 to TRBJ1-5; unclear D gene. Germline CDR1 and CDR2: MGHRA and YSYEKL. This CDR3 region has 20 residues. Trimming shortened V by 0 bases and J by 0 bases, and 21 bases separated the two germline ends.